Below, 8 T cell receptor beta chains from the same sample are listed, as sequenced in a study of shared clonotypes between healthy human individuals. The assay was immunoSEQ multiplex PCR, and TCRdb's table has in-frame clones only and misses some. The table records 2 million to 3 million clones, 85% to 95% of them present only once. The source material was naive CD4+ T cells sorted from blood. Subset in this sample: CD45RA+ positively selected. The receptor set was obtained from a man aged 18 to 35 in good health.

The rearrangement joins TRBV6-1 to TRBJ2-2; maybe TRBD1 (6 bases). V gave up 6 bases and J gave up 9 bases, with 11 bases separating them. The CDR3 runs 12 residues. Germline assignment: CDR1 MNHNS and CDR2 SASEGT. The CDR3, as DNA: TGTGCCAGCAGGGACAGCCACCGGGAGCTGTTTTTT. Its protein product is CASRDSHRELFF.

The chain employs TRBV5-1 and TRBJ2-3; perhaps TRBD2 as D (5 bases). The CDR3 consists of 15 residues. The V and J ends lost 0 bases and 4 bases respectively, with 12 bases between them. Germline loops: CDR1 SGHRS, CDR2 YFSETQ. CDR3 DNA sequence: TGCGCCAGCAGCTTGGGTAATCTAGCTCCAGATACGCAGTATTTT. Translating gives CASSLGNLAPDTQYF.

V is TRBV29-1 and J is TRBJ2-3; 11 bases match TRBD2. Trimming removed 4 bases from V and 5 bases from J; junction bases left unmatched: 8. CDR1 and CDR2 from the germline V gene are SQVTM and ANQGSEA. This CDR3 contains 15 residues. CDR3 residues: CSVATGTSGGDTQYF. Written as DNA, the CDR3 is TGCAGCGTTGCGACCGGGACTAGCGGTGGAGATACGCAGTATTTT.

The gene calls are TRBV15 and TRBJ2-1; 7 nucleotides line up with TRBD1. V was pared by 4 bases and J by 6 bases, with 3 bases of the junction left unmatched. Looked up from germline, CDR1 is LNHNV and CDR2 is YYDKDF (reference sequence). The CDR3 contains 13 residues. The CDR3 loop is CATSKTGPNEQFF. CDR3 sequence (DNA): TGTGCCACCAGCAAGACAGGGCCCAATGAGCAGTTCTTC.

The J gene is TRBJ2-1, the V gene TRBV10-3, with 11 bases that match TRBD2. Germline V CDR1 and CDR2: ENHRY, SYGVKD. CDR3 length equals 13 residues. V gave up 10 bases and J gave up 5 bases; unmatched junction bases: 4. CDR3: CATGTSGNNEQFF. CDR3 coding DNA: TGTGCCACCGGGACTAGCGGCAACAATGAGCAGTTCTTC.

V is TRBV6-6 and J is TRBJ1-2; D may be TRBD1 (6 bases). CDR1 is MNHNY, CDR2 SVGAGI, per germline (reference sequence). Trimming shortened V by 4 bases and J by 2 bases, and 14 bases separated the two germline ends. This CDR3 has 15 amino acids. The CDR3 reads CASSFVRGANYGYTF. In nucleotides, the CDR3 is TGTGCCAGCAGTTTCGTTAGGGGGGCCAACTATGGCTACACCTTC.

This rearrangement joins TRBV19 to TRBJ1-3; TRBD1 might be the D (6 bases). CDR1 is LNHDA and CDR2 is SQIVND in the germline V gene (reference sequence). Trimming took off 5 bases at V and 5 bases at J, with 16 bases between the two ends. There are 15 residues in the CDR3. The CDR3 protein is CASSREPGQRNTIYF. CDR3 DNA: TGTGCCAGTAGTCGAGAACCGGGACAACGAAACACCATATATTTT.

Note on this clone: The same CDR3 is also encoded by other DNA sequences in this sample. This chain joins TRBV11-2 and TRBJ1-1, with D possibly TRBD1 on 5 matching bases. This CDR3 is built from 13 residues. In germline, CDR1 is SGHAT, CDR2 FQNNGV. V lost 5 bases to trimming and J lost 2 bases, with 9 bases between them. The DNA for the CDR3 is TGTGCCAGCAGCCAGCAGGGAAACACTGAAGCTTTCTTT. As protein: CASSQQGNTEAFF. Supplemented by reference TRBV11-2 and TRBJ1-1, the full variable domain reads EAGVAQSPRYKIIEKRQSVAFWCNPISGHATLYWYQQILGQGPKLLIQFQNNGVVDDSQLPKDRFSAERLKGVDSTLKIQPAKLEDSAVYLCASSQQGNTEAFFGQGTRLTVV.